This T cell receptor (beta chain) is drawn from a study of control samples from healthy donors and cancer patients. Unmatched junction bases numbered 7, after V lost 5 bases and J lost 5 bases. This CDR3 has 14 amino acids. Germline V lookup: CDR1 SEHNR, CDR2 FQNEAQ (reference sequence). Produced via immunoSEQ multiplex PCR; TCRdb's table is partial and in-frame only. The sample contains some 160,000 clones, 92% of which appear only once. The sequence derives from a woman aged 25 to 45 in good health. The chain links TRBV7-9 to TRBJ2-5, with 8 bases aligning to TRBD1. Sequencing used blood. The chain's CDR3 is CASSVPQGDETQYF. CDR3 bases: TGTGCCAGCAGCGTACCACAGGGGGACGAGACCCAGTACTTC.